This TCR beta chain appears in the sequencing data of a study of shared clonotypes between healthy human individuals (dated by TCRdb to 2020 to 2022). General notes on the study: The cohort comprised a couple of women and a few men aged 18 to 49 years. Leukapheresis yielded between about 0.85 and 10 billion PBMCs per donor. For each donor, three plates each were used for CD4 naive and CD4 memory, two plates were used for CD8 naive, and one plate was used for CD8 memory. To increase sequencing depth and limit assay-specific biases, different laboratories used diverse techniques to prepare libraries and sequence TCR repertoires. To estimate repertoire size and how much clonotype sharing occurs between individuals, the study deeply sequenced the blood TCR repertoires of five or six healthy adults. The research as a whole found: Pairwise subsampling indicated that sequencing depth was expected to affect the degree of clonotype sharing among donors. About 5% of naive CD4, approximately 3.7% of naive CD8, roughly 2.4% of memory CD4, and 0.4% of memory CD8 clonotypes were shared across several donors. Rarefaction of sorted-subset datasets indicated incomplete sequencing despite the large sequencing depth. Naive subsets generally had larger estimated clonotype richness than memory subsets did. Sampling was restricted to blood, and TCR repertoires in tissues likely differ from the TCR repertoires found in blood. Because the study included only a small number of donors, the genetic and exposure-history diversity represented was limited. Compared with non-shared clonotypes, the clonotypes found in all four sorted-subset donors had higher generation probabilities.

CD8 naive samples were CD45RO-negative cells positively selected for CCR7, giving a CD45RA+CCR7+ population that excluded TemRA cells. Donors were healthy HIV-negative adults with no recently reported acute infections or vaccinations. Every donor was a Caucasian adult residing in Nashville, Tennessee, USA. Blood was collected by leukapheresis, and PBMCs were isolated by Ficoll-Histopaque density gradient centrifugation and then cryopreserved in liquid nitrogen vapor phase. Purity and quantity of every magnetically sorted T cell population were checked by analytical flow cytometry. From each sorted fraction, genomic DNA was isolated and quantified by UV absorbance on a Nanodrop 2000c. Concerning this clone itself: Its antigen target is currently unknown. No base-level quality is on record; no much larger clone is a single base apart.

TCR CDR3 regions were amplified from genomic DNA by multiplex PCR using the deep immunoSEQ assay. Extracted genomic DNA from each cell subset was spread evenly across all wells of several immunoSEQ 96-well plates, with each plate serving as a replicate. For sorted subsets, approximately 0.2 ug of genomic DNA, equivalent to around 30,000 T cell genomes, went into each replicate PCR. Purified libraries were measured with a Qubit 3.0 fluorometer, size-checked on a Bioanalyzer 2100, and measured again with the KAPA Library Quantification kit. Each immunoSEQ 96-well plate was sequenced on its own single-read 150-cycle Illumina NextSeq 550 flow cell. The original pipeline was this. The immunoSEQ output contained only junctional sequences without quality scores, so filtering could not match that applied to full-length reads. Sequences were annotated with PyIR, a Python wrapper for IgBLAST v1.9, using IMGT germline references to assign V/J genes and CDR3. Any read was removed if the V/J assignment was weak (E-value above 1e-6), the CDR3 was missing, or the read contained stop codons, out-of-frame junctions, or ambiguous translated residues. V3J clonotypes were defined as sequences sharing an identical inferred V gene, J gene, and CDR3 amino acid sequence. Percentage overlap between repertoires was calculated by dividing the number of shared unique clonotypes by the size of the smaller repertoire. Three approaches were used to assess repertoire richness: RTK rarefaction, the Chao1 estimator, and Recon v2.1 estimates of unobserved clonotypes. Generation probabilities were computed with OLGA for all TCRbeta clonotypes obtained by the gDNA method from a few donors. As stored in TCRdb, this immuneACCESS dataset retains in-frame rearrangements with V and J assigned. A fraction of the clones does not appear; measured against another copy, unresolved V genes explain less than half of the discrepancy, and the remainder lacks a known reason. D and trimming come from the DNA, and the V and J calls and clone size come from that table. Here the sample has roughly 2.1 million clones; about 92% occur a single time. 1.5% to 2% of the sample belongs to the ten largest clones.

Including the terminal cysteine and phenylalanine, the CDR3 comprises 15 residues. Of all the DNA, just the CDR3 is kept, 45 bases in frame from base 1. V lost 3 bases and J lost 4 bases, and the count of bases not matched to a germline gene is 7. CDR1 and CDR2 were assigned from the germline V gene as SGHRS and YFSETQ. The specimen sequenced was naive CD8+ T cells from PBMCs. The cell subset or site label for this specimen denotes: CD45RA+CCR7+. In this chain, TRBV5-1 is recombined with TRBJ2-7; 10 of the junction bases match TRBD1. The sequence was obtained from a man between 18 and 35 years old in good health. Some clones in this sample may be carry-over from other donors' samples. The base sequence is TGCGCCAGCAGCTCGGACGGGACAGGGGATTACGAGCAGTACTTC. Translated, it gives CASSSDGTGDYEQYF. The full variable domain, with segments outside the CDR3 supplied by the reference TRBV5-1 and TRBJ2-7 proteins, appears as KAGVTQTPRYLIKTRGQQVTLSCSPISGHRSVSWYQQTPGQGLQFLFEYFSETQRNKGNFPGRFSGRQFSNSRSEMNVSTLELGDSALYLCASSSDGTGDYEQYFGPGTRLTVT.